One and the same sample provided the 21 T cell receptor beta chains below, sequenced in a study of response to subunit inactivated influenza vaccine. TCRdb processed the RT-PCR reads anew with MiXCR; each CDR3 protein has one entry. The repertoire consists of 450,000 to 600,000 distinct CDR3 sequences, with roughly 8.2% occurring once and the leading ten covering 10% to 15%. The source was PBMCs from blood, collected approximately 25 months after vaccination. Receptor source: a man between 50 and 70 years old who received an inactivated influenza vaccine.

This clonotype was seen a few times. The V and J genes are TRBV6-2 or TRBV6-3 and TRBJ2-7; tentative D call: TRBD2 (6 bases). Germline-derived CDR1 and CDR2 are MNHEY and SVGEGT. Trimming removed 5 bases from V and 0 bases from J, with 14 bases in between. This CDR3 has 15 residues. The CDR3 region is CASSRVAVNSYEQYF. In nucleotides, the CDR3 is TGTGCCAGCAGTAGGGTAGCGGTCAACTCCTACGAGCAGTACTTC.

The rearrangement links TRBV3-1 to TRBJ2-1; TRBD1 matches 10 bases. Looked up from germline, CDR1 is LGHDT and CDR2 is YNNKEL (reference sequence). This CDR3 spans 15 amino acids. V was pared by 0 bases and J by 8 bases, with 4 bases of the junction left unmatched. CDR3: CASSQEDRGLDEQFF. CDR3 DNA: TGTGCCAGCAGCCAAGAAGACAGGGGGCTGGATGAGCAGTTCTTC.

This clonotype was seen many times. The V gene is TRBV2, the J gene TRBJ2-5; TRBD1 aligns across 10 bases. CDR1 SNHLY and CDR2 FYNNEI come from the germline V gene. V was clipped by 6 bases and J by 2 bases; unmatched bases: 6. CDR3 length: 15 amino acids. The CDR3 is CASSLDRGGQETQYF. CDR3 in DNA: TGTGCCAGCAGCCTGGACAGGGGGGGGCAAGAGACCCAGTACTTC.

The CDR3 region is CASSYQHSGANVLTF. The DNA of the CDR3 is TGTGCCAGCAGCTACCAGCACTCTGGGGCCAACGTCCTGACTTTC. The V and J genes are TRBV7-2 and TRBJ2-6; D unresolved. Trimming shortened V by 4 bases and J by 0 bases, and 7 bases separated the two germline ends. Germline CDR1 SGHTA, CDR2 FQGNSA. The CDR3 is 15 amino acids.

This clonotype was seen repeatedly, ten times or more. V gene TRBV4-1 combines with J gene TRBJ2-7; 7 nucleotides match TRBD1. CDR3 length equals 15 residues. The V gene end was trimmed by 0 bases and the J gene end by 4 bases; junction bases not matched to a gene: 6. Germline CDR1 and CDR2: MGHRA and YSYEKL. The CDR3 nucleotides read TGCGCCAGCAGCCAAGACCGGGACAGAATATACGAGCAGTACTTC. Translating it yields CASSQDRDRIYEQYF.

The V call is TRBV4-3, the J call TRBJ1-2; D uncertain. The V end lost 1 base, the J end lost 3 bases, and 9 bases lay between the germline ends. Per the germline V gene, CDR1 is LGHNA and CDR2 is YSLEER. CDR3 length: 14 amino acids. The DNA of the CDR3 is TGCGCCAGCAGCCAAGGTCGCTGGGACTATGGCTACACCTTC. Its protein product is CASSQGRWDYGYTF.

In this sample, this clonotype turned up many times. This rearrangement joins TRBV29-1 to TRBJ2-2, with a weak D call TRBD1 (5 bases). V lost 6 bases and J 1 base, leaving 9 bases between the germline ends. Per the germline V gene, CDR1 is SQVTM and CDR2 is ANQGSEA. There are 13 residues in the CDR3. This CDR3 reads CSVIGQNTGELFF. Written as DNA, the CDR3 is TGCAGCGTAATTGGACAGAACACCGGGGAGCTGTTTTTT.

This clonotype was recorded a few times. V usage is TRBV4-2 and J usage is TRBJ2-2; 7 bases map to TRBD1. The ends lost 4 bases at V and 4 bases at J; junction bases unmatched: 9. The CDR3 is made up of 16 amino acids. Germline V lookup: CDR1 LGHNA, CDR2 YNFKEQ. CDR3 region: CASSPRTGGRTGELFF. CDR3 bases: TGTGCCAGCAGCCCAAGGACAGGCGGCCGCACCGGGGAGCTGTTTTTT.

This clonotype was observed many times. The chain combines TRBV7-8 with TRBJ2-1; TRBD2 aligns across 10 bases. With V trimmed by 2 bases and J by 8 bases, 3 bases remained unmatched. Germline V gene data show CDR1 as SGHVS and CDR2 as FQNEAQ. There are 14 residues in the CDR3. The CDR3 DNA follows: TGTGCCAGCAGCTTACTAGCGGGAGTAGATGAGCAGTTCTTC. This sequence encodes CASSLLAGVDEQFF.

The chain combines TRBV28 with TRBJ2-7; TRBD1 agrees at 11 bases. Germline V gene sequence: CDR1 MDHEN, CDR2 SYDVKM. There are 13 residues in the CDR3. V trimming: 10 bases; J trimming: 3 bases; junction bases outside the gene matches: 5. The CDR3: CAITGTGGYEQYF. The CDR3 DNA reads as TGTGCCATAACCGGGACAGGGGGCTACGAGCAGTACTTC.

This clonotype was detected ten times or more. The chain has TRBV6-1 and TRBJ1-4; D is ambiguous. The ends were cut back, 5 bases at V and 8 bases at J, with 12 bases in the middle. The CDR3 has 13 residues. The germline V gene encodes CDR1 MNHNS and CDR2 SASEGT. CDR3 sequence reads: CASSINSGEKLFF. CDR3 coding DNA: TGTGCCAGCAGTATCAACAGTGGGGAAAAACTGTTTTTT.

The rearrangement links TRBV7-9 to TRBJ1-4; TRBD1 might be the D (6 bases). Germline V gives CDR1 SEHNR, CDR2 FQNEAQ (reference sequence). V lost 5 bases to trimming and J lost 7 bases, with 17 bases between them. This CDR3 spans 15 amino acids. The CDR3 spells CASSPQVRGGEKLFF. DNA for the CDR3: TGTGCCAGCAGCCCCCAGGTCAGGGGTGGTGAAAAACTGTTTTTT.

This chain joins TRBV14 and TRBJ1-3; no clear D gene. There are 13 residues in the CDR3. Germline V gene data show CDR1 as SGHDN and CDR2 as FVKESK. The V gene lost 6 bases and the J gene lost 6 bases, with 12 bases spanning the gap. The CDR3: CASRGIQPNTIYF. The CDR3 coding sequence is TGTGCCAGCAGAGGTATTCAGCCAAACACCATATATTTT.

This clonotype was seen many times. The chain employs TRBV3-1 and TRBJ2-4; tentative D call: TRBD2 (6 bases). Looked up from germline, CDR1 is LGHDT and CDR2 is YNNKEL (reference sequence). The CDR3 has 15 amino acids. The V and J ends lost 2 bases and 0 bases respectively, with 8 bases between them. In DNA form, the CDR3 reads TGTGCCAGCAGCCAAAGCGGGTTAGCCAAAAACATTCAGTACTTC. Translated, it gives CASSQSGLAKNIQYF.

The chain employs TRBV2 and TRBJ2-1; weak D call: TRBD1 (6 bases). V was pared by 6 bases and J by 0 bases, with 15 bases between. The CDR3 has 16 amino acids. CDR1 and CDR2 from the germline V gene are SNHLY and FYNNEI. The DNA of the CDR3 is TGTGCCAGCAGCAAGAGACAGGTAACCTCCTACAATGAGCAGTTCTTC. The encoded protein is CASSKRQVTSYNEQFF.

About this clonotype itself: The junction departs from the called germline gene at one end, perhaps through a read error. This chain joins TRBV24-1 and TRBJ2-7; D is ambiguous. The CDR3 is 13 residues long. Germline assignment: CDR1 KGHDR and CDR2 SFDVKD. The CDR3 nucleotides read TGTGCCACCAGTGGGGGAAACTCCTACGACCAGTACTTC. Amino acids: CATSGGNSYDQYF.

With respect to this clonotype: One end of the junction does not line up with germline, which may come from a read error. The DNA of the CDR3 is TGCGCCAGCAGCCAAGGGACAGACAACACCGGGGATCTGTTTTTT. It specifies CASSQGTDNTGDLFF. This chain joins TRBV4-3 and TRBJ2-2; TRBD1 might be the D (6 bases). In germline, CDR1 is LGHNA, CDR2 YSLEER. The CDR3 covers 15 residues.

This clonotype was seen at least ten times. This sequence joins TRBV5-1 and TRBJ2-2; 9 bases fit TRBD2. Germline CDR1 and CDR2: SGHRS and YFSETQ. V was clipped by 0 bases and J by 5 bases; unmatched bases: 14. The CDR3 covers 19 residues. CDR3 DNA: TGCGCCAGCAGCTTGGGACGTTTGCGGCGGGGGGGCCGAACCGGGGAGCTGTTTTTT. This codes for CASSLGRLRRGGRTGELFF.

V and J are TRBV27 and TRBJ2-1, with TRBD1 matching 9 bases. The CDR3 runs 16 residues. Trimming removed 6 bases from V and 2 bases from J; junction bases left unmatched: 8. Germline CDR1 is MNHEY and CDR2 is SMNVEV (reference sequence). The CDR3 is CASRINRDRAYNEQFF. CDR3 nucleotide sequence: TGTGCCAGCAGGATAAACCGGGACAGGGCCTACAATGAGCAGTTCTTC.

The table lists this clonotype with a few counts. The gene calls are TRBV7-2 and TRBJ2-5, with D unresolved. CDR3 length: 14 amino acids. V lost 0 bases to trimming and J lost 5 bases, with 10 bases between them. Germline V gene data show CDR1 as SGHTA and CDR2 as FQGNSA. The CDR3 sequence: CASSLASRAETQYF. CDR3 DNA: TGTGCCAGCAGCTTAGCGTCACGTGCGGAGACCCAGTACTTC.

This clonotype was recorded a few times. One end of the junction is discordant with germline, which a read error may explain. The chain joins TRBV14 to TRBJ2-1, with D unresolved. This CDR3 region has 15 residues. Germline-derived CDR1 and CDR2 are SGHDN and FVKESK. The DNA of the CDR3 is TGTGCCAGCAACCAAGTGGGCGAAGAATACAATGAGCAGTTCTTC. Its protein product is CASNQVGEEYNEQFF.